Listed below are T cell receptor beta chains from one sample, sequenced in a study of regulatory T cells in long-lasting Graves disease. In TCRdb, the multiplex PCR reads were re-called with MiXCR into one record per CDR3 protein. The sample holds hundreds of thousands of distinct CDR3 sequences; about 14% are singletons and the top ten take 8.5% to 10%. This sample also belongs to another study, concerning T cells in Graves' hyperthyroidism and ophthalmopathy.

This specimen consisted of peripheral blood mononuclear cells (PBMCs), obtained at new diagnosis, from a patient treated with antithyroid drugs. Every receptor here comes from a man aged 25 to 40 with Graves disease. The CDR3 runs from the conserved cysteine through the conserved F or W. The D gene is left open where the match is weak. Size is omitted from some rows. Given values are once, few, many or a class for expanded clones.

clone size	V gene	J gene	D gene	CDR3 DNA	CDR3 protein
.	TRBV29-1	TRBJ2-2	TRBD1	TGCAGCGTACCGAGGGGGCCATCGAACACCGGGGAGCTGTTTTTT	CSVPRGPSNTGELFF
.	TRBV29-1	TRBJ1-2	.	TGCAGCGTTGATGAGCAGGGGCATGGCTACACCTTC	CSVDEQGHGYTF
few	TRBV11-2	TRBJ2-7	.	TGTGCCAGCAGCTTAAACTGGGCCAGGCCCCTGGACGAGCAGTACTTC	CASSLNWARPLDEQYF
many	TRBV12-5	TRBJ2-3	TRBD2	TGTGCTAGTGGTCCTCCCGGGACTAGCGTAGATACGCAGTATTTT	CASGPPGTSVDTQYF
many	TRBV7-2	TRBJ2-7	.	TGTGCCAGCAGCGGTCAGGTCTGGGGCTCCTACGAGCAGTACTTC	CASSGQVWGSYEQYF
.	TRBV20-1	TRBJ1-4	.	TGCAGTGCTAGACAGGGAGGCGGAAAACTGTTTTTT	CSARQGGGKLFF
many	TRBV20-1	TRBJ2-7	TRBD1	TGCAGTGCTAGAGATTACCGACCGGACAGGGGACACGAGCAGTACTTC	CSARDYRPDRGHEQYF
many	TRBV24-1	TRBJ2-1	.	TGTGCCACCAGTGAGCCTACAGGGAAGTCCTACAATGAGCAGTTCTTC	CATSEPTGKSYNEQFF
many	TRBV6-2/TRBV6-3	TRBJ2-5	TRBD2	TGTGCCAGCAGTTACTACCTACGGGGGGGGACGGAGACCCAGTACTTC	CASSYYLRGGTETQYF
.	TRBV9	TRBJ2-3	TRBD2	TGTGCCAGCAGCTCATCCGGGGGGGCCCCTAGCACAGATACGCAGTATTTT	CASSSSGGAPSTDTQYF
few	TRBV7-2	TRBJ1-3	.	TGTGCCAGCACCCAGTCGGGGAGAGGAAACACCATATATTTT	CASTQSGRGNTIYF
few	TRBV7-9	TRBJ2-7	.	TGTGCCAGCAGCTTCGGGGGTAGTGAGCAGTGCTTC	CASSFGGSEQCF
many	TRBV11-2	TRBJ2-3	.	TGTGCCAGCAGCTTAGATCGCCCTAGCTCAGATACGCAGTATTTT	CASSLDRPSSDTQYF
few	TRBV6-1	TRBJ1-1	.	TGTGCCAGCAGTCCCGACTTTCTGAAGGCTTTCTTT	CASSPDFLKAFF
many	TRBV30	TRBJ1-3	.	TGTGCCTGGAACCCTCAGGGTTCTGGAAACACCATATATTTT	CAWNPQGSGNTIYF
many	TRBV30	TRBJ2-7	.	TGTGCCTGGAGTGGGGGAGTCGGTACCTACGAGCAGTACTTC	CAWSGGVGTYEQYF